The 5 T cell receptor beta chains given below trace back to one sample, sequenced in a study of T-cell memory formation after mild COVID-19. TCRdb processed the 5' RACE reads anew with MiXCR; each CDR3 protein has one entry. Of approximately 390,000 distinct CDR3 sequences listed, 15% to 20% are singletons. The sequenced sample was PBMCs or a T cell subset sorted from them (not recorded which). These receptor sequences come from a man between 18 and 35 years old who had mild COVID-19 (a few samples of this study predate the infection). Cell type and time point are not known.

The rearrangement links TRBV7-2 to TRBJ2-2, with D tentatively TRBD1 or TRBD2 (5 bases each). The CDR3 has 16 amino acids. Germline CDR1 and CDR2: SGHTA and FQGNSA. V gave up 3 bases and J gave up 2 bases, with 13 bases separating them. The chain's CDR3 is CASSFPSGTNTGELFF. The CDR3 region has the DNA TGTGCCAGCAGCTTCCCCTCCGGGACCAACACCGGGGAGCTGTTTTTT.

This clonotype was seen only a few times. The CDR3: CASSPMGASNYGYTF. CDR3 in DNA: TGCGCCAGCAGCCCCATGGGGGCGTCTAACTATGGCTACACCTTC. The V gene is TRBV4-3, the J gene TRBJ1-2, with D maybe TRBD1 (6 bases). CDR1 LGHNA and CDR2 YSLEER come from the germline V gene. The CDR3 sequence is 15 residues long. With 4 bases removed from V and 0 bases from J, the gap between germline ends came to 12 bases.

J is TRBJ2-1 and V is TRBV20-1; D remains unclear. V was shortened by 1 base and J by 6 bases, with 7 bases between the two germline ends. Germline lookup yields CDR1 DFQATT and CDR2 SNEGSKA (reference sequence). The CDR3 is 12 residues long. Here the CDR3 reads CSARGKGNEQFF. In DNA, the CDR3 is TGCAGTGCTAGAGGCAAGGGCAATGAGCAGTTCTTC.

This chain uses TRBV7-2 with TRBJ2-1, with 7 bases aligning to TRBD1. The V gene end was trimmed by 2 bases and the J gene end by 0 bases; junction bases not matched to a gene: 4. The CDR3 consists of 16 residues. Germline CDR1 reads SGHTA; CDR2 reads FQGNSA. CDR3: CASSLFRDSSYNEQFF. CDR3 sequence (DNA): TGTGCCAGCAGCTTATTCCGGGACAGCTCCTACAATGAGCAGTTCTTC.

This clonotype was seen a few times. The chain recombines TRBV7-9 with TRBJ2-1; a weak D match, TRBD2 (5 bases). Trimming pared 5 bases from V and 10 bases from J, leaving 21 bases between. The CDR3 loop spans 15 amino acids. CDR1 and CDR2 from the germline V gene are SEHNR and FQNEAQ (reference sequence). The CDR3 DNA sequence: TGTGCCAGCAGCCGTGACCTCTTTGAGCGAGGGGAGCAGTTCTTC. Translated: CASSRDLFERGEQFF.